This TCR beta chain stems from a study of T cells in Graves' hyperthyroidism and ophthalmopathy (dated by TCRdb to the late 2010s). General notes on the study: Peripheral blood samples were taken at initial diagnosis, before any treatment was given. The paper reports TCR Vbeta CDR3 sequencing of some 140 peripheral blood samples: approximately 41 ophthalmopathy, roughly 80 hyperthyroidism and around 17 progressor patients. Thyroid tissue and blood T-cell repertoires from six Graves' hyperthyroidism patients were also compared in the study. TCR V-J signatures able to tell the groups apart were searched for in a discovery cohort of around 95 patients, of whom approximately 40 had Graves' ophthalmopathy and around 56 had stable Graves' hyperthyroidism. Following sampling, methimazole starting at 30 mg daily was given to hyperthyroidism patients, and high-dose intravenous methylprednisolone was given to ophthalmopathy patients. Prospective prediction of ophthalmopathy was tested in an independent validation cohort of some 20 hyperthyroidism patients and around 16 patients who later progressed to ophthalmopathy. The 100 discovery patients were divided at random into training and test sets in a 7:3 ratio. The full study reports these points: In validation, progression to ophthalmopathy was predicted by the model with more than 65% sensitivity and just over 72% specificity, a median of roughly 6 months before onset. Ophthalmopathy was separated from stable hyperthyroidism by a 13 V-J signature model, with approximately 90% sensitivity and approximately 84% specificity obtained in cross-validation and 80%/75% obtained in testing. Blood samples also contained most of the expanded thyroid clonotypes (frequency above 0.001), which suggests that blood repertoires may reflect thyroid immune responses. Sample size was not statistically predetermined, and blinding of investigators to group allocation was not performed.

Moderately to severely active disease, a Clinical Activity Score of at least 3, a NOSPECS grade of at least 4, and a duration under 3 months were present in ophthalmopathy patients. The study excluded patients with uncontrolled infections, other autoimmune diseases, pregnancy or lactation. Diagnoses relied on clinical symptoms, serum thyroxine and TRAb, thyroid ultrasound and orbital computed tomography. PBMCs were separated from 7.5 to 10 ml of fresh peripheral blood using Ficoll-Paque density gradient centrifugation. Total RNA was extracted with Trizol reagent, and quality was checked on an Agilent 2100 Bioanalyzer. The TCR beta CDR3 regions were amplified from the RNA transcripts. A first-round RT-PCR of the TCR CDR3 used the HTBI primer set with the Qiagen OneStep RT-PCR kit. The libraries were constructed in a second round of multiplex PCR and then size-selected and purified. Sequencing of the libraries was done on an Illumina HiSeq2000 using paired-end 100 bp reads. In the source study's methods: Raw data were processed with SOAPnuke, discarding reads with adapters, uncalled bases, mean Phred below 15, or no exact constant-primer or identifier match. COPE v1.2.5 was used to merge high-quality paired reads, and clonotypes were defined as unique nucleotide sequences. Clonotypes were aligned to IMGT TRBV, TRBD and TRBJ reference segments using MiTCR v1.1. The analysis included only V-J combinations with a frequency above 0.0001, which together covered roughly 99% of the repertoires. A TCS score was defined as the ratio between F50 (clonal expansion) and ExV (chaos), using BLOSUM62-based TCRdist between CDR3 peptides within each V-J. Welch's t-statistics and random forest reduced roughly 500 V-J features to about 13, which were used in a naive Bayes classifier (R e1071). TCRdb applied fastp at Q25 and MiXCR to the public reads, then kept only in-frame beta chains. Each CDR3 protein gets just one entry, which takes the most common genes and DNA from the rows behind it. TCRdb's processing, not the authors' own work, is the source of the V and J calls. For this sample the table gives 450,000 to 550,000 distinct CDR3 sequences, of which roughly 25% were detected only once. The ten largest account for approximately 10% of the sample.

This clonotype was observed a few times. The clone's antigen remains unknown. The conserved phenylalanine or tryptophan normally closing the CDR3 is absent here, so this likely arose from a read error. Sequenced sample: blood. This TCR was sampled from a woman younger than 45 with Graves' ophthalmopathy.

CDR3 sequence: CASSQTLTGLSPLHL. The sequenced DNA: TGTGCCAGCAGCCAAACCCTGACAGGGCTTTCACCCCTCCACCTT. The chain is made from TRBV12-3 or TRBV12-4 and TRBJ1-6; 7 central nucleotides agree with TRBD1. The CDR3 has 15 residues if both end residues are counted. Of all the DNA, just the CDR3 is kept, 45 bases in frame from base 1. Trimming leaves V shorter by 6 bases and J shorter by 9 bases, with the junction holding 11 bases beyond the gene matches.